Each of the 18 T cell receptor beta chains below was sequenced from the same sample in a study of tumor and adjacent non-tumor tissue in lung cancer. Three rounds of nested PCR, following a modified ARM-PCR protocol, produced the TCRbeta library. TCRdb re-called the multiplex PCR reads through MiXCR, storing one row per CDR3 protein. The sample consists of about 93,000 distinct CDR3 sequences, around three fifths of them appearing once. RNA was extracted from bulk tissue without any cell sorting. Sequencing was performed on lung tumor tissue. The receptors originated from a man between 65 and 85 years old with non-small cell lung cancer.

The chain couples TRBV12-3 or TRBV12-4 to TRBJ1-2; maybe TRBD1 (6 bases). This CDR3 is built from 14 residues. CDR3 protein: CVNSLRGLDYGYTF. The CDR3 DNA follows: TGTGTCAACAGCCTCAGGGGCCTGGACTATGGCTACACCTTC.

The sample holds a few counts of this clonotype. A single base separates this from a much larger clone, so it may be a read error. The CDR3 end shows no conserved phenylalanine or tryptophan, and so a read error is likely. This chain uses TRBV29-1 with TRBJ2-3, with 11 bases matching TRBD2. The CDR3 sequence is 16 residues long. CDR1 and CDR2 from the germline V gene are SQVTM and ANQGSEA. V was pared by 3 bases and J by 0 bases, with 5 bases of the junction left unmatched. The CDR3 coding sequence is TGCAGCGTTGACGGGACTAGCGGCCTCAGCACAGATACGCAGTATTCT. It is translated as CSVDGTSGLSTDTQYS.

This sequence joins TRBV30 and TRBJ1-5; perhaps TRBD1 as D (5 bases). The CDR3 runs to 13 residues. V lost 0 bases to trimming and J lost 4 bases, with 7 bases between them. In germline, CDR1 is GTSNPN, CDR2 SVGIG (reference sequence). The chain's CDR3 is CAWSVEGNQPQHF. The CDR3 DNA reads as TGTGCCTGGAGTGTAGAGGGGAATCAGCCCCAGCATTTT.

Turning to this clonotype: This may be a read error: a much more frequent sequence differs by one nucleotide. This rearrangement joins TRBV12-3 or TRBV12-4 to TRBJ2-1, with D possibly being TRBD2 (5 bases). This CDR3 region has 16 residues. The CDR3 protein is CTSSSPGRASYNEQFF. The CDR3 DNA is TGTACCAGCAGTTCTCCCGGGCGGGCCTCCTACAATGAGCAGTTCTTC.

Note on this clonotype: An end of the junction differs from the germline gene, which may be a read error. The chain uses TRBV6-2 or TRBV6-3 and TRBJ2-5; 10 bases match TRBD2. Germline V gene data show CDR1 as MNHEY and CDR2 as SVGEGT. The CDR3 runs to 20 residues. In nucleotides, the CDR3 is TGTGCCAGCAGTTACGCCCCAGGTAGCGGGGGGTCCTTACTCCAAGAGACCCAGCACTTC. As protein: CASSYAPGSGGSLLQETQHF.

A note on this clonotype: Likely a read error: the CDR3 ends without its conserved phenylalanine or tryptophan. V gene TRBV6-1 combines with J gene TRBJ1-5; TRBD1 aligns across 7 bases. Germline loops: CDR1 MNHNS, CDR2 SASEGT. CDR3 length: 15 amino acids. The CDR3 loop reads CVSREQGRSNRPQHL. CDR3 coding DNA: TGTGTCAGCAGGGAACAGGGGAGGAGCAATCGGCCCCAGCATTTG.

In regard to this clonotype: This sequence may be a read error, since a much larger clone differs from it by one base. The chain links TRBV28 to TRBJ1-5; 7 bases line up with TRBD1. The CDR3 consists of 16 residues. Germline V gives CDR1 MDHEN, CDR2 SYDVKM. CDR3 region: CTSSLGGRAGNQPQHF. CDR3 nucleotides: TGTACCAGCAGTTTAGGGGGCAGGGCCGGCAATCAGCCCCAGCATTTT.

Notes on this clonotype: The CDR3 does not end in the conserved phenylalanine or tryptophan, so this is likely a read error. The DNA is left out, because the CDR3 cannot be placed on it with certainty; the CDR3 is given as TCRdb lists it. This sequence joins TRBV12-3 or TRBV12-4 and TRBJ1-2. The CDR3 length is 12 residues, termini included. The CDR3 sequence: CAITSPLKGYAL.

This rearrangement joins TRBV4-2 to TRBJ2-1; no reliable D call. CDR3 length equals 13 residues. The V end was cut by 1 base, the J end by 9 bases, with 10 bases between. Germline V gene sequence: CDR1 LGHNA, CDR2 YNFKEQ. In nucleotides, the CDR3 is TGTGCCAGCAGCCAAGGAGCGTGGGTTGAGCAGTTCTTC. Translating gives CASSQGAWVEQFF.

A note on this clonotype: It may be a read error: a sequence one base away is much more abundant. This chain links TRBV20-1 with TRBJ2-3, with D perhaps TRBD1 (5 bases). The J call is uncertain, as TRBJ1-5 better fits the DNA end. This CDR3 has 16 amino acids. The germline V gene encodes CDR1 DFQATT and CDR2 SNEGSKA (reference sequence). The CDR3 bases are TGCAGTGCTAGAGGAAGGACATTGCCTAGCACAGATACGCAGCATTTT. This encodes CSARGRTLPSTDTQHF.

As DNA, the CDR3 is TGCGCCAGCAGCTTGGAGACGGGGGGCTTAGGAGCTGAAGCTTTCTTT. Translation gives CASSLETGGLGAEAFF. The rearrangement links TRBV5-1 to TRBJ1-1, with a possible D match to TRBD1 (6 bases). The germline V and J ends were trimmed by 0 bases and 6 bases, with 18 bases remaining between them. From germline, CDR1 is SGHRS and CDR2 YFSETQ. The CDR3 runs to 16 residues.

This chain links TRBV29-1 with TRBJ2-6; no firm D call. V lost 4 bases and J lost 5, with 21 bases in between. This CDR3 has 17 residues. CDR1 is SQVTM, CDR2 ANQGSEA, per germline. In DNA, the CDR3 is TGCAGCGTTGTATCGTCATCCCACCTGGCAAGGGCCAACGTCCTGACTTTC. It codes for CSVVSSSHLARANVLTF. The full variable domain, completed using reference TRBV29-1 and TRBJ2-6, is SAVISQKPSRDICQRGTSLTIQCQVDSQVTMMFWYRQQPGQSLTLIATANQGSEATYESGFVIDKFPISRPNLTFSTLTVSNMSPEDSSIYLCSVVSSSHLARANVLTFGAGSRLTVL.

In regard to this clonotype: The final CDR3 position lacks the conserved phenylalanine or tryptophan, pointing to a likely read error. The CDR3 is CVSSLGGSPYNSPLHL. The CDR3 DNA reads TGTGTCAGCAGCTTAGGGGGGAGCCCTTATAATTCACCTCTCCACCTT. This rearrangement joins TRBV11-2 to TRBJ1-6; a possible D gene is TRBD1 (6 bases). The CDR3 is 16 amino acids. Germline V gene lookup returns CDR1 SGHAT and CDR2 FQNNGV.

A note on this clonotype: Germline is not matched at one junction end, which may reflect a read error. This chain connects TRBV10-3 to TRBJ2-7; D might be TRBD1 (6 bases). Looked up from germline, CDR1 is ENHRY and CDR2 is SYGVKD. This CDR3 is 14 amino acids long. The CDR3 nucleotides read TGTGCTATCAGTGATCTGGGGGCAGGCTACGAGCAGTACTTC. It encodes CAISDLGAGYEQYF.

In the case of this clonotype: One end of the junction fails to match germline, which may point to a read error. The chain is built from TRBV11-2 and TRBJ2-1; 9 nucleotides agree with TRBD2. The germline V gene encodes CDR1 SGHAT and CDR2 FQNNGV. The CDR3 totals 20 residues. The chain's CDR3 is CVSNSSLRLADLSSYNEQFF. CDR3 DNA: TGTGTCAGCAACTCTTCATTAAGACTAGCGGACCTCAGCTCCTACAATGAGCAGTTCTTC.

A remark on this clonotype: The junction departs from germline at one end; a sequencing error may be responsible. V usage is TRBV28 and J usage is TRBJ1-1, with 9 bases identical to TRBD1. Per germline, CDR1 MDHEN and CDR2 SYDVKM. The length of the CDR3 is 17 residues. In nucleotides, the CDR3 is TGTGGCAGCAGTTTATCTCTATTCTCCGGGACAGGGCGATTGGCTTTCTTT. As protein: CGSSLSLFSGTGRLAFF.

This clonotype was seen at least ten times. The chain uses TRBV14 and TRBJ2-1, with D tentatively TRBD2 (5 bases). Trimming left V 1 base short and J 9 bases short, with 10 bases between. The CDR3 consists of 13 residues. Germline-derived CDR1 and CDR2 are SGHDN and FVKESK. CDR3 nucleotides: TGTGCCAGCAGCCAAGCTAGACGGGGTGAGCAGTTCTTC. Amino acids: CASSQARRGEQFF. Full variable domain (missing parts from reference TRBV14 and TRBJ2-1): EAGVTQFPSHSVIEKGQTVTLRCDPISGHDNLYWYRRVMGKEIKFLLHFVKESKQDESGMPNNRFLAERTGGTYSTLKVQPAELEDSGVYFCASSQARRGEQFFGPGTRLTVL.

This clonotype is medium-sized within its sample. This chain connects TRBV11-2 to TRBJ1-1; 10 bases fit TRBD1. CDR1 and CDR2 from the germline V gene are SGHAT and FQNNGV. V lost 5 bases to trimming and J lost 3 bases; unmatched junction nucleotides: 6. This CDR3 is 15 amino acids long. The chain's CDR3 is CASSTLGTGDTEAFF. CDR3 nucleotides: TGTGCCAGCAGCACCCTCGGGACAGGGGACACTGAAGCTTTCTTT.